This TCR beta chain was recovered during a study of cytomegalovirus exposure and HLA in healthy donors. Germline V CDR1 and CDR2: MNHNS, SASEGT. The CDR3 is 16 amino acids. Trimming removed 4 bases at V and 2 bases at J, with 12 bases between. The PCR was carried out with 60 Vbeta primers and 13 Jbeta primers. The assay was immunoSEQ multiplex PCR, and TCRdb's table has in-frame clones only and misses some. The sample yields some 150,000 clones, approximately 80% seen once. Sequences were obtained from PBMCs. This receptor was taken from a young man in good health and CMV-seropositive. The J gene is TRBJ2-6, the V gene TRBV6-1, with a possible D match to TRBD1 (5 bases). CDR3 bases: TGTGCCAGCAGTGTAGTAGGGGCGCCTGGGGCCAACGTCCTGACTTTC. Protein product: CASSVVGAPGANVLTF.